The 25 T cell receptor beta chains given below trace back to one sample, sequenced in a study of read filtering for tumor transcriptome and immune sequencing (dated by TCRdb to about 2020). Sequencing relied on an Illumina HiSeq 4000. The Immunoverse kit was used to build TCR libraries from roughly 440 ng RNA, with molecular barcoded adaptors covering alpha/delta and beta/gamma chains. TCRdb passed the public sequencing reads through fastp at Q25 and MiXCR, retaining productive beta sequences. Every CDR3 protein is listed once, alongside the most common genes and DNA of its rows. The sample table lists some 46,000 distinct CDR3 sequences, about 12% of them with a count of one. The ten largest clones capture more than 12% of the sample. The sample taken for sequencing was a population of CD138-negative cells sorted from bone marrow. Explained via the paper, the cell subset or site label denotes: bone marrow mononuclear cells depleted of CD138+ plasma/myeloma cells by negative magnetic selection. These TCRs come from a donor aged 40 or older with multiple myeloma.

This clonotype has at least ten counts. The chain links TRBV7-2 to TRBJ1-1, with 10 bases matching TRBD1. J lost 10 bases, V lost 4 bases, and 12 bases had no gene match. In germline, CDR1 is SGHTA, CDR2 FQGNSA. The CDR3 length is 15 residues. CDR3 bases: TGTGCCAGCAGCTATAGACAGGGGGCCCTCTCCCGAGCTTTCTTT. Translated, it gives CASSYRQGALSRAFF.

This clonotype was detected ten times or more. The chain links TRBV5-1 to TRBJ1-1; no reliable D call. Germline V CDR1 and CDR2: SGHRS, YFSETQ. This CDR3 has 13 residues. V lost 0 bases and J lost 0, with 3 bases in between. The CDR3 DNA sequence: TGCGCCAGCAGCTTGGCTCTGAACACTGAAGCTTTCTTT. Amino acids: CASSLALNTEAFF.

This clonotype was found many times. This chain's CDR3 is CASSLASASNYGYTF. Here the CDR3 DNA reads TGTGCCAGCAGCTTAGCGTCGGCCAGTAACTATGGCTACACCTTC. The chain couples TRBV7-9 to TRBJ1-2; no clear D gene. The germline V gene encodes CDR1 SEHNR and CDR2 FQNEAQ (reference sequence). This CDR3 is built from 15 residues. The germline V and J ends were trimmed by 0 bases and 1 base, with 9 bases remaining between them.

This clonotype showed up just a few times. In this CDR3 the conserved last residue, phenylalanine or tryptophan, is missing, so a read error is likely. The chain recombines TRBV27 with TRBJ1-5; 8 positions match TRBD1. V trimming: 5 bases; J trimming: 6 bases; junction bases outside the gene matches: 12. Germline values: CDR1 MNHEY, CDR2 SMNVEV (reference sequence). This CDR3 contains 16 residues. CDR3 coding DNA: TGTGCCAGCAGTCCTTTCTTTGGGACAGGCGGTCAGCCCCAGCATCTT. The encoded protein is CASSPFFGTGGQPQHL.

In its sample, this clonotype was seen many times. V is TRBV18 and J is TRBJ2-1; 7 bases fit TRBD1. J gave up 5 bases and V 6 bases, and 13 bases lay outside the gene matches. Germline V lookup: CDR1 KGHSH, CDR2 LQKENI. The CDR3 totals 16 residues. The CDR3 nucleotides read TGTGCCAGCTCCCCTCCAACCGGGACAGAGAACAATGAGCAGTTCTTC. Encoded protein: CASSPPTGTENNEQFF. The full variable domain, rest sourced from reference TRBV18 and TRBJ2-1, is NAGVMQNPRHLVRRRGQEARLRCSPMKGHSHVYWYRQLPEEGLKFMVYLQKENIIDESGMPKERFSAEFPKEGPSILRIQQVVRGDSAAYFCASSPPTGTENNEQFFGPGTRLTVL.

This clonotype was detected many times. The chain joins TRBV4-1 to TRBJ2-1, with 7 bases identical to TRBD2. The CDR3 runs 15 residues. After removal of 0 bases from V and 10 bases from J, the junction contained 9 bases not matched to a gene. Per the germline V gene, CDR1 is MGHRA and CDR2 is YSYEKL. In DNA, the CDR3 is TGCGCCAGCAGCCAAGATAGGAGGGAGGGAAGGGAGCAGTTCTTC. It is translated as CASSQDRREGREQFF.

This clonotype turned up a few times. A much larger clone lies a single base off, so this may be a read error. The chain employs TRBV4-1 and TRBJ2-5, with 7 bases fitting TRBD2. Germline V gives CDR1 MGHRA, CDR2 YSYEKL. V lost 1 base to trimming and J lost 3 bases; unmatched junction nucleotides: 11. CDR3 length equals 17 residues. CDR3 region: CASSQGGSGGEEETQYF. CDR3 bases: TGCGCCAGCAGCCAAGGGGGGTCGGGAGGAGAGGAAGAGACCCAGTACTTC.

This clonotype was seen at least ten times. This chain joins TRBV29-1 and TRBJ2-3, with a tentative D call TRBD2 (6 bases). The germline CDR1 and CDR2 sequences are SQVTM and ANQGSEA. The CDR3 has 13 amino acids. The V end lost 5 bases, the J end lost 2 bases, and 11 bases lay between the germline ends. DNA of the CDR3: TGCAGCGTTCGGGGGAGGACCACAGATACGCAGTATTTT. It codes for CSVRGRTTDTQYF.

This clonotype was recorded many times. The CDR3 bases are TGCGCCAGCAGCTTGGCTGGCGCGAACACCGGGGAGCTGTTTTTT. It yields the protein CASSLAGANTGELFF. This rearrangement joins TRBV5-1 to TRBJ2-2, with D unclear. Trimming left V 0 bases short and J 0 bases short, with 6 bases between. The CDR3 has 15 residues. In germline, CDR1 is SGHRS, CDR2 YFSETQ.

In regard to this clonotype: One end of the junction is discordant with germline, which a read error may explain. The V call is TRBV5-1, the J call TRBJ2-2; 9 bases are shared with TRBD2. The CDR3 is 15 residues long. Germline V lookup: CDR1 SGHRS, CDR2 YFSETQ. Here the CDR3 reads CASSLRSGRPGEPFF. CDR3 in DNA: TGCGCCAGCAGCTTAAGGAGCGGGAGGCCCGGGGAGCCGTTTTTT.

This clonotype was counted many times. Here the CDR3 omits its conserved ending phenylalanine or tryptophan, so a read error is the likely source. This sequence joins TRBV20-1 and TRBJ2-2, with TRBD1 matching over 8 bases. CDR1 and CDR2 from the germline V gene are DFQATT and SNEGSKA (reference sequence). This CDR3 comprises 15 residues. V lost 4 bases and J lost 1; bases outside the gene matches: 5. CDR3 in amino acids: CSATTGTGNTGELFL. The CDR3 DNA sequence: TGCAGTGCTACTACCGGGACAGGGAACACCGGGGAGCTGTTTCTT.

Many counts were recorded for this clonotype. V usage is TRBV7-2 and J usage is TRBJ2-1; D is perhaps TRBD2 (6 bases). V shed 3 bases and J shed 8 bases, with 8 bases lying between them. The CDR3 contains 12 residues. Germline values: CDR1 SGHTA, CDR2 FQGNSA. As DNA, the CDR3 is TGTGCCAGCAGCTTCGGGACTGATGAGCAGTTCTTC. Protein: CASSFGTDEQFF.

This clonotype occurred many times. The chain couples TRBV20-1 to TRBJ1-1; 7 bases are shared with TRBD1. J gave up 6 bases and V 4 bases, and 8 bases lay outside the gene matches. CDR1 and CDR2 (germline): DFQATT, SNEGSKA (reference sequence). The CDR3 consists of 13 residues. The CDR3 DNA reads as TGCAGTGCTAAAACAGGGGCTAACGCTGAAGCTTTCTTT. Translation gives CSAKTGANAEAFF.

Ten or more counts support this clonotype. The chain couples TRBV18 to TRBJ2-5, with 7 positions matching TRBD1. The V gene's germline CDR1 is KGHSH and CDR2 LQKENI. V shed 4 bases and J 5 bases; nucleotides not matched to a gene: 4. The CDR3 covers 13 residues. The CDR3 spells CASSLDREETQYF. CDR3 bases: TGTGCCAGCTCACTCGACAGGGAGGAGACCCAGTACTTC.

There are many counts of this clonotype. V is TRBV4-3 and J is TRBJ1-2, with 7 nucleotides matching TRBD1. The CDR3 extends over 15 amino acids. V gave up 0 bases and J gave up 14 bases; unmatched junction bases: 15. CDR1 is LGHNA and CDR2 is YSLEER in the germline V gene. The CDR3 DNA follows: TGCGCCAGCAGCCAAGATCGGTGGGGACAGATTCCAAGAACCTTC. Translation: CASSQDRWGQIPRTF.

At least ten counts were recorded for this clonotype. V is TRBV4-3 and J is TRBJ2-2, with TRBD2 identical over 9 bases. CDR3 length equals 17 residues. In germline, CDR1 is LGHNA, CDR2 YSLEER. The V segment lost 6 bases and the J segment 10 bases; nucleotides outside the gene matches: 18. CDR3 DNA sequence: TGCGCCAGCAGGTTCGGCGGGGGGGGAGGGGGTCCGACGGAGCTGTTTTTT. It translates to CASRFGGGGGGPTELFF.

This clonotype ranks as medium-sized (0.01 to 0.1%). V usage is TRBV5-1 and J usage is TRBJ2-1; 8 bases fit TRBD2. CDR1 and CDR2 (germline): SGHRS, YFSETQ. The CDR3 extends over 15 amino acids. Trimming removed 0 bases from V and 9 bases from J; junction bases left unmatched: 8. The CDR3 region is CASSLVRTSLGEQFF. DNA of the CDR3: TGCGCCAGCAGCTTGGTCCGGACTAGCTTGGGTGAGCAGTTCTTC.

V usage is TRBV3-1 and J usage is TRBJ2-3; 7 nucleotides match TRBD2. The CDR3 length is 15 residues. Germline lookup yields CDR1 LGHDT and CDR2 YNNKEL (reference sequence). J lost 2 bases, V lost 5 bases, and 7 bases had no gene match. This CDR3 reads CASSRGRLATDTQYF. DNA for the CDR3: TGTGCCAGCAGCAGGGGTAGACTAGCCACAGATACGCAGTATTTT.

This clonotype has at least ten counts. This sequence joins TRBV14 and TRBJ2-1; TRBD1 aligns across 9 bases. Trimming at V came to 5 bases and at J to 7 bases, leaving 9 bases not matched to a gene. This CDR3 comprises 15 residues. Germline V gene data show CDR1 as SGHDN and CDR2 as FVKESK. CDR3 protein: CASSKGQGHRNEQFF. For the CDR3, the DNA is TGTGCCAGCAGCAAAGGACAGGGGCATCGGAATGAGCAGTTCTTC.

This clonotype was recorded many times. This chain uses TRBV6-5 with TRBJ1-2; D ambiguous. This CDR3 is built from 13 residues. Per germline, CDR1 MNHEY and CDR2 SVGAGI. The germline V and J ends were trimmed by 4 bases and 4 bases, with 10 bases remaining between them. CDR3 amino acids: CASSSTTPYGYTF. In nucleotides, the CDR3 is TGTGCCAGCAGTTCCACTACCCCCTATGGCTACACCTTC.

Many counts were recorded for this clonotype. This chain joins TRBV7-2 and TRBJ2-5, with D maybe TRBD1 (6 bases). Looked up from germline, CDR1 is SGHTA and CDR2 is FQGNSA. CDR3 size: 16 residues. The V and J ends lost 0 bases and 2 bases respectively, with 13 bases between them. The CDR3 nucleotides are TGTGCCAGCAGCTTAGCGCCTCAGGGGTATCAAGAGACCCAGTACTTC. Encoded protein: CASSLAPQGYQETQYF.

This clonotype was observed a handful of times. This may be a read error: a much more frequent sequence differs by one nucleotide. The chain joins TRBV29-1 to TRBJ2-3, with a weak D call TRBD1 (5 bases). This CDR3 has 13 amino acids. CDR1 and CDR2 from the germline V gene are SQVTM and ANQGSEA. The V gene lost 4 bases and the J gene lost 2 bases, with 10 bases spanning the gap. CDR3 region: CSVGVQATDTQYF. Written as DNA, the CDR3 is TGCAGCGTTGGGGTACAGGCCACAGATACGCAGTATTTT.

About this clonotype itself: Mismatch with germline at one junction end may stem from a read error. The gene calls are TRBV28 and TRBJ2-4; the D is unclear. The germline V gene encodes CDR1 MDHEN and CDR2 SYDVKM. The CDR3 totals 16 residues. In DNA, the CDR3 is TGTGCCAGCAGTTTATTGGGGAAACTATCCAAAAACTTTCAGTACTTC. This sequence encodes CASSLLGKLSKNFQYF.

CDR3 sequence: CASSLVGVRNEQFF. The CDR3 nucleotides are TGTGCCAGCAGTTTAGTGGGAGTACGCAATGAGCAGTTCTTC. The genes are TRBV12-3 or TRBV12-4 and TRBJ2-1; TRBD2 is a possible D gene (5 bases). V lost 1 base to trimming and J lost 6 bases, with 10 bases between them. The CDR3 contains 14 residues.

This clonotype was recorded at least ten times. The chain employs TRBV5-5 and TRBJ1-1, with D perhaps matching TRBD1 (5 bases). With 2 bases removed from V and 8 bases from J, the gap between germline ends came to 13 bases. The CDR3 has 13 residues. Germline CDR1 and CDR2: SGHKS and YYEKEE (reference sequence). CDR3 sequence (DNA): TGTGCCAGCAGCTTTGGGGGGAACCGAGAAGCTTTCTTT. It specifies CASSFGGNREAFF.